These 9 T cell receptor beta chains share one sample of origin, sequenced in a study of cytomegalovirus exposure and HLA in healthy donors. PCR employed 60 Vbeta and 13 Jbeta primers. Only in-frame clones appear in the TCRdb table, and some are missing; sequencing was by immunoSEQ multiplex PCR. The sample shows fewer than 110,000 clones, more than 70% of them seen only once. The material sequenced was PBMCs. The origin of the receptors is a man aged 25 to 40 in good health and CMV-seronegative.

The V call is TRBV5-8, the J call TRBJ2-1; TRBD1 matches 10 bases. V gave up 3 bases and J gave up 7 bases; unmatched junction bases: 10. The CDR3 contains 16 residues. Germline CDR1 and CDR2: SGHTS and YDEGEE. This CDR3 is CASSSGQGRFGNEQFF. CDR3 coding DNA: TGTGCCAGCAGCTCGGGACAGGGGCGTTTCGGGAATGAGCAGTTCTTC.

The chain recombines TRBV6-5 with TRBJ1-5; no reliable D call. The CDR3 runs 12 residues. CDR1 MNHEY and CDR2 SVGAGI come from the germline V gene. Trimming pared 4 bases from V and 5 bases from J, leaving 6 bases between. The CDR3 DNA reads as TGTGCCAGCAGTTCAGGTGATCAGCCCCAGCATTTT. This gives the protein CASSSGDQPQHF.

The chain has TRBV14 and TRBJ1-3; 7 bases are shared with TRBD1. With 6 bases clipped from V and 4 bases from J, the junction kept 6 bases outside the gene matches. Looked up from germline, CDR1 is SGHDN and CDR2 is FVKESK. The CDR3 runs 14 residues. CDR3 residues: CASSLWDRGNTIYF. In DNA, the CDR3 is TGTGCCAGCAGTCTGTGGGACAGAGGAAACACCATATATTTT.

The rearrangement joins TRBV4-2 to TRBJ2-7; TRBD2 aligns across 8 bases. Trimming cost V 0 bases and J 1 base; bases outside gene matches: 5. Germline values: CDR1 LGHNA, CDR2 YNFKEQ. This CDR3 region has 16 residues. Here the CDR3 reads CASSQEDGGGSYEQYF. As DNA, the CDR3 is TGTGCCAGCAGCCAAGAGGATGGCGGGGGGTCCTACGAGCAGTACTTC.

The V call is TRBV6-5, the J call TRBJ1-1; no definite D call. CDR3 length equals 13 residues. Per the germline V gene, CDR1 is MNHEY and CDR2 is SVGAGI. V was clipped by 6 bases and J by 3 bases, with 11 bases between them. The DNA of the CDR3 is TGTGCCAGCAGACGCCGGGGTCACACTGAAGCTTTCTTT. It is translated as CASRRRGHTEAFF.

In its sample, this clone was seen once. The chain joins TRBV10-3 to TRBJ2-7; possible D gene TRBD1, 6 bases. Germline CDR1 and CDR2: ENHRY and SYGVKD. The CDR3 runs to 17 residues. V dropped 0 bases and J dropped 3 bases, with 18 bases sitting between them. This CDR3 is CAISESWGQGTDYEQYF. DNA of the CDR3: TGTGCCATCAGTGAGTCTTGGGGGCAGGGAACCGACTACGAGCAGTACTTC.

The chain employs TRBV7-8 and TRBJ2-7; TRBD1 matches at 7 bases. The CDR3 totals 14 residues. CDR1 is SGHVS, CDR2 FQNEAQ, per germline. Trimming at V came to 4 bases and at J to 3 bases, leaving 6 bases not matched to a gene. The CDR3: CASSSGQTYYEQYF. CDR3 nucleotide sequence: TGTGCCAGCAGCTCGGGACAGACCTACTACGAGCAGTACTTC.

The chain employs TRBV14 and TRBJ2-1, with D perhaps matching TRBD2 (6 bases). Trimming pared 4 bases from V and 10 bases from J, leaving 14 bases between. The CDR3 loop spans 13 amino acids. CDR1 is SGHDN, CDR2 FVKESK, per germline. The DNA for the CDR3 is TGTGCCAGCAGCCTTGGAGGAGGAGGGGAGCAGTTCTTC. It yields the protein CASSLGGGGEQFF.

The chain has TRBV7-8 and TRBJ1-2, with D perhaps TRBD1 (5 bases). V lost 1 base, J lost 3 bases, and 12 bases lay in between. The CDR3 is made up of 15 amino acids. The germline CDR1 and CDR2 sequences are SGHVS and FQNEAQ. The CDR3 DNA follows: TGTGCCAGCAGCTTAGAGCGGGGGAACCACTATGGCTACACCTTC. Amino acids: CASSLERGNHYGYTF.